The rows below give T cell receptor beta chains drawn from one sample of a study of T-cell reconstitution after alpha-beta-depleted transplantation in children. TCRdb itself ran the PCR reads through MiXCR, one entry per CDR3 protein. Among about 200,000 distinct CDR3 sequences, under 8.5% were seen once, and the ten largest hold roughly a third. This sample comprised PBMCs, mostly from graft donor cells, obtained 360 days after TCRalphabeta/CD19-depleted stem cell transplant. The receptor source for this set is a male patient aged 2-9 years who had a stem cell transplant for acute myeloid leukemia, so the T cells may come from the graft donor. CDR3s include the opening cysteine and the closing phenylalanine or tryptophan. The D gene is left open where the match is weak. Size is stated for part of the rows, as once, few or many counts, or as a class when the clone is expanded.

j_gene	d_gene	abundance	v_gene	CDR3nt	CDR3aa
TRBJ1-2	NA	few	TRBV12-3/TRBV12-4	TGTGCCAGCAGTTCACAGGAGCATGGCTACACCTTC	CASSSQEHGYTF
TRBJ1-2	TRBD1	few	TRBV6-1	TGTGCCAGCAGCAAATCTGTACAGGGGGGGATTTATGGCTACACCTTC	CASSKSVQGGIYGYTF
TRBJ2-3	NA	few	TRBV7-6	TGTGCCAGCAGCTTACTGAGAGAGGGGGACACAGATACGCAGTATTTT	CASSLLREGDTDTQYF
TRBJ2-1	TRBD2	NA	TRBV20-1	TGCAGTGCTAGTCTCCGGCTAGCGGTATACAATGAGCAGTTCTTC	CSASLRLAVYNEQFF
TRBJ2-3	TRBD2	few	TRBV3-1	TGTGCCAGCAGCCAAGTGCGGGGGGGCCTGAATACGCAGTATTTT	CASSQVRGGLNTQYF
TRBJ2-2	NA	few	TRBV29-1	TGCAGCGTGTCCGGGACTTACACCGGGGAGCTGTTTTTT	CSVSGTYTGELFF
TRBJ2-2	NA	many	TRBV4-2	TGTGCCAGCAGCCGCGGGGGGGAGCTGTTTTTT	CASSRGGELFF
TRBJ2-2	TRBD2	many	TRBV4-2	TGTGCCAGCAGCCCTCGGACTAGCGGCCAATATTTGAACACCGGGGAGCTGTTTTTT	CASSPRTSGQYLNTGELFF
TRBJ2-5	TRBD2	NA	TRBV12-3/TRBV12-4	TGTGCCAGCAGTTTAGTTGGGAGGGCCGGCCTCACGCAAGAGACCCAGTACTTC	CASSLVGRAGLTQETQYF
TRBJ2-3	NA	NA	TRBV5-5	TGTGCCAGCAGCCCTCCGGTTAGCGCAGATACGCAGTATTTT	CASSPPVSADTQYF
TRBJ2-2	TRBD2	many	TRBV7-7	TGTGCTAGCAGCTTAGGAGAGGGACTAGCGGAGATGCCCACCGGGGAGCTGTTTTTT	CASSLGEGLAEMPTGELFF
TRBJ2-2	TRBD1	many	TRBV12-3/TRBV12-4	TGTGCCAGCAGGCCCCGACAGGGGTCCGGGGAGCTGTTTTTT	CASRPRQGSGELFF
TRBJ2-3	TRBD1	many	TRBV12-3/TRBV12-4	TGTGCCAGCAGTCCCAGACAGGGCTTCAGCACAGATACGCAGTATTTT	CASSPRQGFSTDTQYF
TRBJ2-7	TRBD2	many	TRBV5-1	TGCGCCAGCAGCACCGGGACTAGCGCGCAGTACTTC	CASSTGTSAQYF
TRBJ1-1	NA	few	TRBV10-3	TGTGCCATCAGGGGGATGGGAAGGGGAACTGAAGCTTTCTTT	CAIRGMGRGTEAFF
TRBJ2-5	NA	few	TRBV20-1	TGCAGTGCTAGATTCTGGGCTCGGGGAGAGACCCAGTACTTC	CSARFWARGETQYF
TRBJ2-3	TRBD2	many	TRBV27	TGTGCCAGCAGCATCGGGACTAGCGGGATTGATACGCAGTATTTT	CASSIGTSGIDTQYF
TRBJ2-3	NA	NA	TRBV2	TGTGCCAGCAGTGAAGAGGCGGGTCCAGATACGCAGTATTTT	CASSEEAGPDTQYF
TRBJ2-5	NA	few	TRBV20-1	TGCAGTGCGGACGGACAACCACCCCTAGAGACCCAGTACTTC	CSADGQPPLETQYF
TRBJ1-2	NA	NA	TRBV28	TGTGCCAGCAGTTTCGGGACCCGCGGGCCCTACACCTTC	CASSFGTRGPYTF
TRBJ2-6	TRBD2	NA	TRBV7-3	TGTGCCAGCAGCTTAAATGGTCCTCCCCCGGCTAGCGGATTCTCTGGGGCCAACGTCCTGACTTTC	CASSLNGPPPASGFSGANVLTF